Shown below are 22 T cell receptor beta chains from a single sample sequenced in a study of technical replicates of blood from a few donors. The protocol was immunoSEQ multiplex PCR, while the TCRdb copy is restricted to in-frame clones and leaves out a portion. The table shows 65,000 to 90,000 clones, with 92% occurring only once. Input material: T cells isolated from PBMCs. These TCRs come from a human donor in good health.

The CDR3 nucleotides are TGTGCCAGCAGTTACTCTGCGGGAGGGCCTTTCGAGTTCTTC. Its translation: CASSYSAGGPFEFF. The chain couples TRBV6-6 to TRBJ2-1; 9 bases map to TRBD2. Losses at the gene ends were 0 bases for V and 14 bases for J; bases not matched to a gene: 8. Germline CDR1 is MNHNY and CDR2 is SVGAGI (reference sequence). The CDR3 consists of 14 residues.

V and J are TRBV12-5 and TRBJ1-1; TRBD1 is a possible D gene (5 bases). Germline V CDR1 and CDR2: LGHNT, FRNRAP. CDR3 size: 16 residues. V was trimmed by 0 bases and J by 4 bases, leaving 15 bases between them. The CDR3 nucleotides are TGTGCTAGTGGTTTGGTACGGGGGGACTCGGGCACTGAAGCTTTCTTT. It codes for CASGLVRGDSGTEAFF.

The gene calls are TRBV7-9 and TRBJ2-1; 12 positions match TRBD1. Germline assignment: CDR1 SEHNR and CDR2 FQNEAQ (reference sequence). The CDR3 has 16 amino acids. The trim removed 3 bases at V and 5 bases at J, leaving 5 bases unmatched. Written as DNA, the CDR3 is TGTGCCAGCAGCTTCCGGGACAGGGGGCTTCACAATGAGCAGTTCTTC. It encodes CASSFRDRGLHNEQFF.

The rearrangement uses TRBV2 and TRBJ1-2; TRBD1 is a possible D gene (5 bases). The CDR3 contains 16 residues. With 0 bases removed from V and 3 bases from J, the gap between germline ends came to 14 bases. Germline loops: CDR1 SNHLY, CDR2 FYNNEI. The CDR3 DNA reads TGTGCCAGCAGTGAAGCGCTTGGCAGGGTTCACTATGGCTACACCTTC. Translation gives CASSEALGRVHYGYTF. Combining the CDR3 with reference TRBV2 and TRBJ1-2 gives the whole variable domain EPEVTQTPSHQVTQMGQEVILRCVPISNHLYFYWYRQILGQKVEFLVSFYNNEISEKSEIFDDQFSVERPDGSNFTLKIRSTKLEDSAMYFCASSEALGRVHYGYTFGSGTRLTVV.

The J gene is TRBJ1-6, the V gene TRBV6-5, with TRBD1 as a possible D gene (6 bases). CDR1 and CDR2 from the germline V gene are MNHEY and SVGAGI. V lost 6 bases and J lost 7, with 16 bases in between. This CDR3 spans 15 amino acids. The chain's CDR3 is CASSPTPGDNSPLHF. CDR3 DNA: TGTGCCAGCAGCCCCACCCCAGGGGACAATTCACCCCTCCACTTT.

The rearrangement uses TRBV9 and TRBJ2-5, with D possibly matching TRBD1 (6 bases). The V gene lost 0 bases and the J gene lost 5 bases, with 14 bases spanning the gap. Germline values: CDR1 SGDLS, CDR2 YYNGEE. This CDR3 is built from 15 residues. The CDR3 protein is CASSVVGANRETQYF. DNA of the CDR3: TGTGCCAGCAGCGTAGTGGGGGCGAATAGGGAGACCCAGTACTTC.

CDR3: CATHMNTEAFF. CDR3 bases: TGTGCCACCCACATGAACACTGAAGCTTTCTTT. V and J are TRBV28 and TRBJ1-1, with D hard to call. The V end lost 10 bases, the J end lost 0 bases, and 6 bases lay between the germline ends. The length of the CDR3 is 11 residues. The V gene's germline CDR1 is MDHEN and CDR2 SYDVKM.

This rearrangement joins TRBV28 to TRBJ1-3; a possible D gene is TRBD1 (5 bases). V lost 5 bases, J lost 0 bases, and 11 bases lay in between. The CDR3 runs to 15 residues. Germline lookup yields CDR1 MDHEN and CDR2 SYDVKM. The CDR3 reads CASSPGQVSGNTIYF. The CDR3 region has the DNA TGTGCCAGCAGTCCCGGACAAGTCTCTGGAAACACCATATATTTT. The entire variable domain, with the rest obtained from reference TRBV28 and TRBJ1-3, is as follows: DVKVTQSSRYLVKRTGEKVFLECVQDMDHENMFWYRQDPGLGLRLIYFSYDVKMKEKGDIPEGYSVSREKKERFSLILESASTNQTSMYLCASSPGQVSGNTIYFGEGSWLTVV.

This CDR3 is CASSGGGGNEQFF. CDR3 coding DNA: TGTGCCAGCAGCGGGGGGGGCGGCAATGAGCAGTTCTTC. This chain links TRBV13 with TRBJ2-1; D possibly corresponds to TRBD2 (7 bases). Trimming shortened V by 5 bases and J by 6 bases, and 11 bases separated the two germline ends. Per the germline V gene, CDR1 is PRHDT and CDR2 is FYEKMQ (reference sequence). The CDR3 is made up of 13 amino acids.

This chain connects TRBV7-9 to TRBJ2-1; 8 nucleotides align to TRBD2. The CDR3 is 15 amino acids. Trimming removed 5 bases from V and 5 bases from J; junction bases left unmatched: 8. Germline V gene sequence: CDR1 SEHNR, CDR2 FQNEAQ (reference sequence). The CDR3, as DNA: TGTGCCAGCAGCACACCCCCACTAGCGGACAATGAGCAGTTCTTC. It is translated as CASSTPPLADNEQFF.

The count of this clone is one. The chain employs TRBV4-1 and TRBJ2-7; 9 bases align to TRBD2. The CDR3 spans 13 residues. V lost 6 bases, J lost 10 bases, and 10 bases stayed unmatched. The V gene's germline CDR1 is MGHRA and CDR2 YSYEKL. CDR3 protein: CASSVAGELRQYF. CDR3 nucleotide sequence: TGCGCCAGCAGTGTAGCGGGAGAACTCCGCCAGTACTTC.

CDR3 sequence reads: CASRGTESSYEQYF. CDR3 sequence (DNA): TGTGCCAGCAGGGGGACAGAGAGCTCCTACGAGCAGTACTTC. The chain couples TRBV6-1 to TRBJ2-7; 7 nucleotides match TRBD1. V dropped 6 bases and J dropped 0; count of bases not matched to a gene: 5. CDR3 length equals 14 residues. The germline V gene has CDR1 MNHNS and CDR2 SASEGT.

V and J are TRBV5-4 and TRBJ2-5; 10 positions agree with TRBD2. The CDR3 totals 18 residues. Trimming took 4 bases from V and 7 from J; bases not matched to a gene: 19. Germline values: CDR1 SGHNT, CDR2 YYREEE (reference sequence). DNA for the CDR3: TGTGCCAGCAGCAAAAGACTAGCGGGTTTAGCCTTTAGACGGACCCAGTACTTC. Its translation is CASSKRLAGLAFRRTQYF.

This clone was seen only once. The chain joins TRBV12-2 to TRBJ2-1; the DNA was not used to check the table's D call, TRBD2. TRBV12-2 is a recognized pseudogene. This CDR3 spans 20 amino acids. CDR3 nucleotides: TGTGCAAGTCAGCGCATCGGGGCCAGCGGGGGGTTACCCTCCTACAATGAGCAGTTCTTC. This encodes CASQRIGASGGLPSYNEQFF.

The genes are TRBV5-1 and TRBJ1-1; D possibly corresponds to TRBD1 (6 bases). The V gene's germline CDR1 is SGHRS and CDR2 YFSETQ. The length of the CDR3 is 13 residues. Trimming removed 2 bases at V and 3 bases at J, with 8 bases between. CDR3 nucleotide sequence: TGCGCCAGCAGCTTAACAGGGTACACTGAAGCTTTCTTT. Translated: CASSLTGYTEAFF.

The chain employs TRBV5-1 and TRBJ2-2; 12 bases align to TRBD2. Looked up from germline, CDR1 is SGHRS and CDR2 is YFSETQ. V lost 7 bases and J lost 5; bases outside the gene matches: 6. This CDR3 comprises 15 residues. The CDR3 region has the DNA TGCGCCAGCGCTTCCGGACTAGCGGGAACCGGGGAGCTGTTTTTT. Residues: CASASGLAGTGELFF.

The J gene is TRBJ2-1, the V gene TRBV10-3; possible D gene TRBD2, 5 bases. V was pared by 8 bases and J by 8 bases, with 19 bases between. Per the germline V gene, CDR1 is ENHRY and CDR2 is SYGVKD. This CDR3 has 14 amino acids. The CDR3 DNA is TGTGCCATCCGCGGGCGGGTGGAAAGGGATGAGCAGTTCTTC. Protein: CAIRGRVERDEQFF.

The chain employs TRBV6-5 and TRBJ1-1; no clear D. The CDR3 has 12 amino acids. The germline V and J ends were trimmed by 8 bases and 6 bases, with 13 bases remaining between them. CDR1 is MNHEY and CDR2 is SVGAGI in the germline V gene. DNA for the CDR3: TGTGCCAGCGGAGACCGGCGGGCTGAAGCTTTCTTT. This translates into CASGDRRAEAFF.

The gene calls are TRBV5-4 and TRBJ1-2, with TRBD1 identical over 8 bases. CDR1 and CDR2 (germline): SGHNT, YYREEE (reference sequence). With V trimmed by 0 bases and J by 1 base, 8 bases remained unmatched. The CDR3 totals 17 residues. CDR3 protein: CASSLGGSGQGNYGYTF. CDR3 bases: TGTGCCAGCAGCTTGGGCGGGTCAGGACAGGGTAACTATGGCTACACCTTC.

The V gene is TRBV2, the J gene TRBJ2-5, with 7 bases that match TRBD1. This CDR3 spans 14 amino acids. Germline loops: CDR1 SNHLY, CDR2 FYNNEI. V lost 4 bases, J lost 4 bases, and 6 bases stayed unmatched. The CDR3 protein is CASSVGDSRETQYF. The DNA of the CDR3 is TGTGCCAGCAGTGTAGGGGACAGCCGAGAGACCCAGTACTTC.

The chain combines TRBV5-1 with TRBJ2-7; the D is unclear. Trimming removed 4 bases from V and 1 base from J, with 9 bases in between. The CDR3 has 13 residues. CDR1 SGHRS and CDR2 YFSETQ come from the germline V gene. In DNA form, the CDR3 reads TGCGCCAGCAGCGTGGCCTCTTCCTACGAGCAGTACTTC. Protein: CASSVASSYEQYF.

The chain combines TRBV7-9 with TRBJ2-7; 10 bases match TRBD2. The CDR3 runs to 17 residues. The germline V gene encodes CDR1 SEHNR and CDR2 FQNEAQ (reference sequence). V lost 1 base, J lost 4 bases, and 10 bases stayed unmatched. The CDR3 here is CASSLGTISGRPYEQYF. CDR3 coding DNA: TGTGCCAGCAGCTTAGGCACGATTAGCGGGAGGCCTTACGAGCAGTACTTC.